The 2 T cell receptor beta chains below all came from one sample that was sequenced in a study of CD8 T cells in Susac syndrome. The RNA input was roughly 0.45 to 1 ug, and it was reverse transcribed with random hexamers. TCRdb called the immunoSEQ multiplex PCR reads again in MiXCR, with one record for every CDR3 protein. The table lists approximately 130,000 distinct CDR3 sequences, around 90% of them singletons. Sequencing used CD8+ T cells from PBMCs. The receptors were sampled from a human donor with multiple sclerosis.

This rearrangement joins TRBV30 to TRBJ2-7; D might be TRBD2 (5 bases). With 5 bases removed from V and 3 bases from J, the gap between germline ends came to 11 bases. This CDR3 is 12 amino acids long. The germline gives CDR1 GTSNPN, CDR2 SVGIG (reference sequence). CDR3 DNA sequence: TGTGCCTGGTCACTAGGTCGCTACGAGCAGTACTTC. Translation: CAWSLGRYEQYF.

The V and J genes are TRBV7-2 and TRBJ1-4; 9 bases map to TRBD1. Germline values: CDR1 SGHTA, CDR2 FQGNSA. The CDR3 totals 18 residues. Trimming at V came to 0 bases and at J to 8 bases, leaving 13 bases not matched to a gene. The CDR3 reads CASSLALPNTGGEEKLFF. CDR3 nucleotide sequence: TGTGCCAGCAGCTTAGCTCTCCCTAACACAGGGGGCGAGGAAAAACTGTTTTTT.